This TCR beta chain was recorded in a study of blood T cell repertoires in COVID-19 (dated by TCRdb to 2020 to 2022). About the study as a whole: The collaborator samples originated in the United States, Italy and Spain and spanned the acute and convalescent phases of COVID-19. The prospective study material was composed of cDNA or gDNA derived from T cells, B-cell-depleted T cells, or PBMCs. Where available, HLA class I and class II types were obtained from metadata supplied by the sample provider rather than from assay-based typing. Sample metadata almost always included a de-identified subject ID, COVID-19 status, age in years and sex. Deeply sampled blood TCRbeta repertoires from subjects exposed to, actively infected with, or recovered from COVID-19 were included in the dataset. The repertoires were released in a freely available public database intended as a resource for research on the immune response to SARS-CoV-2. The samples were drawn from two sources: the first 160 participants of the ongoing ImmuneRACE study, and about 1,300 subjects contributed by 6 global collaborators.

TCRbeta CDR3 regions were amplified from genomic DNA using the immunoSEQ Assay, a bias-controlled multiplex PCR. For the original study's pipeline: The number of nucleated cells in each sample was estimated by amplification of reference gene primers within the assay. Sequence reads were collapsed and filtered to measure the absolute abundance of every unique TCRbeta CDR3 rearrangement. Productive Simpson clonality was computed per sample as the square root of Simpson's diversity index over productive rearrangements. As stored in TCRdb, this immuneACCESS dataset retains in-frame rearrangements with V and J assigned. A fraction of the clones does not appear; measured against another copy, unresolved V genes explain less than half of the discrepancy, and the remainder lacks a known reason. V and J calls and clone size are given by that table; D and trimming were obtained from the DNA. The sample records roughly 360,000 clones, roughly 87% of which are singletons. The ten largest make up approximately 5% of the sample.

As regards this clone: It lacks a known antigen. No base-level quality is on record; no much larger clone is a single base apart.

The germline V gene (reference sequence) specifies SGHKS as CDR1 and YYEKEE as CDR2. V lost 2 bases and J lost 2 bases; the stretch between them is 11 bases long. The CDR3 measures 15 amino acids from cysteine to phenylalanine. CDR3 DNA only is kept here, 45 bases in frame from base 1. What the study reported, not specific to this receptor: Clinical and demographic metadata were provided uncurated, with the amount varying by source and participant.

In the prospective study, participants were roughly 18 to 89 years old, resided in approximately 22 geographic areas of the United States, and were enrolled through a virtual design. In the prospective study, participants were assigned to cohorts based on the clinical history participants reported in a screening survey and a study questionnaire. Recovered participants in ImmuneRACE Cohort 3 were defined as having two consecutive negative NP/OP PCR tests, clearance from a healthcare professional, or resolution of symptoms. In the prospective study, whole blood, serum and a nasopharyngeal or oropharyngeal swab were collected from each participant by mobile phlebotomists. Over a roughly 2-month period, participants in the prospective study had the option of providing additional blood draws and questionnaires. Before DNA extraction, prospective study blood samples were shipped either frozen or at room temperature.

This sequence was found in a woman between 45 and 60 years old who had recovered from COVID-19. Sequenced: PBMCs or T cells enriched from blood (not recorded which). This chain is built from TRBV5-5 and TRBJ2-1, and perhaps TRBD2 as D gene, on 6 matching bases. The DNA sequence follows: TGTGCCAGCAGCTTCGGCGGGGAGACCTACAATGAGCAGTTCTTC. Its protein reads: CASSFGGETYNEQFF.